Shown below are 12 T cell receptor beta chains from a single sample sequenced in a study of blood T cell repertoires in COVID-19. This table comes from immunoSEQ multiplex PCR, and its TCRdb copy is limited to in-frame clones, with some not included. Here the sample spans 100,000 to 120,000 clones, 88% being singletons. Sequencing was carried out using peripheral blood. These receptors originate from a woman aged 45-60 years with acute or convalescent COVID-19.

This chain joins TRBV2 and TRBJ2-5; TRBD2 might be the D (5 bases). The CDR3 is made up of 12 amino acids. Germline assignment: CDR1 SNHLY and CDR2 FYNNEI. The V end was cut by 6 bases, the J end by 7 bases, with 12 bases between. CDR3 DNA: TGTGCCAGCAGGGACTTCGCAGGGACCCAGTACTTC. It yields the protein CASRDFAGTQYF.

CDR3 loop: CASSVEGLAFSGGSYEQYF. In DNA, the CDR3 is TGTGCCAGCAGCGTAGAGGGACTAGCGTTCTCGGGGGGGTCCTACGAGCAGTACTTC. The chain links TRBV9 to TRBJ2-7, with TRBD2 identical over 10 bases. The ends lost 0 bases at V and 1 base at J; junction bases unmatched: 13. CDR1 is SGDLS, CDR2 YYNGEE, per germline. This CDR3 comprises 19 residues.

The chain combines TRBV7-9 with TRBJ1-2; D gene unclear. With 4 bases removed from V and 13 bases from J, the gap between germline ends came to 19 bases. Germline V gene lookup returns CDR1 SEHNR and CDR2 FQNEAQ (reference sequence). This CDR3 spans 13 amino acids. The CDR3 loop reads CASSSLDSAGSTF. The CDR3 nucleotides are TGTGCCAGCAGCTCTTTAGACTCCGCCGGATCCACCTTC.

V is TRBV21-1 and J is TRBJ2-4; TRBD1 is the table's D call and was not checked against the DNA. TRBV21-1 has pseudogene status. CDR3 length equals 16 residues. In DNA, the CDR3 is TGTGCCATCAAACTCGGGACAGGAGTAGCCAAAAACATTCAGTACTTC. It encodes CAIKLGTGVAKNIQYF.

The chain uses TRBV7-9 and TRBJ1-1, with D perhaps TRBD1 (6 bases). Germline V gene sequence: CDR1 SEHNR, CDR2 FQNEAQ (reference sequence). Trimming left V 0 bases short and J 5 bases short, with 16 bases between. The CDR3 runs to 16 residues. The CDR3 nucleotides read TGTGCCAGCAGCTTAGCTTCTGGACAGCTCCAAACTGAAGCTTTCTTT. Its protein is CASSLASGQLQTEAFF. The variable domain in full, with the rest retrieved from reference TRBV7-9 and TRBJ1-1, is DTGVSQNPRHKITKRGQNVTFRCDPISEHNRLYWYRQTLGQGPEFLTYFQNEAQLEKSRLLSDRFSAERPKGSFSTLEIQRTEQGDSAMYLCASSLASGQLQTEAFFGQGTRLTVV.

V and J are TRBV2 and TRBJ1-1, with TRBD1 matching 11 bases. CDR3 length: 14 residues. V dropped 6 bases and J dropped 4; count of bases not matched to a gene: 4. Germline V CDR1 and CDR2: SNHLY, FYNNEI. The CDR3 here is CASSLGTGGTEAFF. The CDR3 region has the DNA TGTGCCAGCAGCCTTGGGACAGGGGGCACTGAAGCTTTCTTT.

The V call is TRBV7-9, the J call TRBJ1-2; possibly TRBD1 for D (5 bases). The V gene's germline CDR1 is SEHNR and CDR2 FQNEAQ (reference sequence). The CDR3 runs 12 residues. Trimming took off 4 bases at V and 8 bases at J, with 11 bases between the two ends. This CDR3 is CASSSDIGGYTF. CDR3 DNA sequence: TGTGCCAGCAGCTCGGACATCGGCGGCTACACCTTC.

The chain combines TRBV5-4 with TRBJ2-1, with TRBD2 matching 9 bases. The CDR3 totals 15 residues. Germline V gene sequence: CDR1 SGHNT, CDR2 YYREEE (reference sequence). Trimming at V came to 5 bases and at J to 8 bases, leaving 11 bases not matched to a gene. As DNA, the CDR3 is TGTGCCAGCAGTAGTAGTAGCGGGAGTTGGTATGAGCAGTTCTTC. Translated: CASSSSSGSWYEQFF. The whole variable domain, filled in from reference TRBV5-4 and TRBJ2-1, reads ETGVTQSPTHLIKTRGQQVTLRCSSQSGHNTVSWYQQALGQGPQFIFQYYREEENGRGNFPPRFSGLQFPNYSSELNVNALELDDSALYLCASSSSSGSWYEQFFGPGTRLTVL.

This chain uses TRBV2 with TRBJ1-1, with a possible D match to TRBD1 (6 bases). This CDR3 has 15 residues. In germline, CDR1 is SNHLY, CDR2 FYNNEI. Trimming left V 6 bases short and J 1 base short, with 15 bases between. As DNA, the CDR3 is TGTGCCAGCAGGACCCGGGACATCTGGAACACTGAAGCTTTCTTT. It is translated as CASRTRDIWNTEAFF.

This rearrangement joins TRBV7-2 to TRBJ1-5, with D unresolved. Looked up from germline, CDR1 is SGHTA and CDR2 is FQGNSA. The CDR3 extends over 13 amino acids. The germline V and J ends were trimmed by 3 bases and 7 bases, with 10 bases remaining between them. The CDR3 nucleotides are TGTGCCAGCAGCTTGAGGAGAGGGCAGCCCCAGCATTTT. Its protein product is CASSLRRGQPQHF.

The genes are TRBV19 and TRBJ1-5; D is unclear. The CDR3 sequence is 17 residues long. Germline CDR1 reads LNHDA; CDR2 reads SQIVND (reference sequence). The V and J ends lost 5 bases and 9 bases respectively, with 26 bases between them. This chain's CDR3 is CASSPPLGGTQMRPQHF. The CDR3 coding sequence is TGTGCCAGTAGTCCCCCACTGGGAGGAACCCAAATGCGGCCCCAGCATTTT.

The rearrangement joins TRBV9 to TRBJ2-3; 9 bases are a match to TRBD1. Germline trimming cut 4 bases from V and 1 base from J; bases unmatched to any gene: 4. The V gene's germline CDR1 is SGDLS and CDR2 YYNGEE. This CDR3 contains 15 residues. The CDR3: CASSPRQGGTDTQYF. The CDR3, as DNA: TGTGCCAGCAGCCCTAGACAGGGGGGCACAGATACGCAGTATTTT.